The 29 T cell receptor beta chains below all came from one sample that was sequenced in a study of patients and donors after allogeneic stem cell transplantation. TCRdb passed the RT-PCR reads through MiXCR, listing each CDR3 protein once. The data contain about 160,000 distinct CDR3 sequences, 20% to 25% of them singletons. The sequenced sample was blood, either unsorted or a sorted T cell fraction (not recorded which). The source is a human donor who was either an allogeneic HSCT recipient or a stem cell or donor lymphocyte infusion donor (not recorded which). It is not recorded whose cells these are; they may come from a transplant donor.

This clonotype was recorded a few times. V and J are TRBV6-2 or TRBV6-3 and TRBJ2-2, with TRBD2 as a possible D gene (5 bases). This CDR3 contains 12 residues. Germline CDR1 and CDR2: MNHEY and SVGEGT. The ends were cut back, 11 bases at V and 5 bases at J, with 12 bases in the middle. The CDR3 DNA reads as TGTGCCGGTGCACGAGGGACCGGGGAGCTGTTTTTT. This gives the protein CAGARGTGELFF.

The rearrangement joins TRBV24-1 to TRBJ2-1; D is unclear. Germline V gene sequence: CDR1 KGHDR, CDR2 SFDVKD. CDR3 length: 11 residues. Trimming stripped 2 bases from V and 10 bases from J, with 5 bases between. The CDR3 loop is CATSDWAEQFF. CDR3 in DNA: TGTGCCACCAGTGATTGGGCGGAGCAGTTCTTC.

In this sample, this clonotype turned up a few times. The CDR3 nucleotides read TGCAGTGCCAACAGGGGTGACACTGAAGCTTTCTTT. Translation gives CSANRGDTEAFF. This chain connects TRBV20-1 to TRBJ1-1; 7 bases map to TRBD1. Germline trimming cut 6 bases from V and 3 bases from J; bases unmatched to any gene: 4. Germline CDR1 and CDR2: DFQATT and SNEGSKA (reference sequence). This CDR3 contains 12 residues.

The CDR3 loop reads CASSFPQGRDTEAFF. Written as DNA, the CDR3 is TGTGCCAGCAGTTTCCCTCAGGGTCGGGACACTGAAGCTTTCTTT. The chain couples TRBV12-3 or TRBV12-4 to TRBJ1-1; weak D call: TRBD1 (5 bases). The CDR3 contains 15 residues. Trimming stripped 3 bases from V and 3 bases from J, with 14 bases between.

This clonotype was seen more than once but under ten times. The gene calls are TRBV7-8 and TRBJ2-3, with 11 nucleotides matching TRBD2. The ends lost 5 bases at V and 1 base at J; junction bases unmatched: 11. This CDR3 comprises 18 residues. Germline V gene sequence: CDR1 SGHVS, CDR2 FQNEAQ. The CDR3 is CASSPAPSGGRGTDTQYF. The CDR3 DNA reads as TGTGCCAGCAGCCCCGCTCCTAGCGGGGGGAGGGGCACAGATACGCAGTATTTT.

This clonotype was found a few times. The J gene is TRBJ1-1, the V gene TRBV20-1; D gene uncertain. The CDR3 length is 12 residues. Deletions cut 3 bases from V and 11 bases from J, with 16 bases between. Germline V gives CDR1 DFQATT, CDR2 SNEGSKA (reference sequence). The CDR3 is CSASLPSASAFF. DNA of the CDR3: TGCAGTGCTAGTCTCCCGAGCGCGTCGGCTTTCTTT.

This chain connects TRBV5-1 to TRBJ1-1, with 8 bases fitting TRBD1. Trimming at V came to 0 bases and at J to 0 bases, leaving 4 bases not matched to a gene. The CDR3 is 16 residues long. The V gene's germline CDR1 is SGHRS and CDR2 YFSETQ. In DNA, the CDR3 is TGCGCCAGCAGCTTGGAAGCACAGGGGGTGAACACTGAAGCTTTCTTT. Its protein product is CASSLEAQGVNTEAFF.

This clonotype appeared once. This sequence joins TRBV7-2 and TRBJ2-4, with TRBD2 matching 10 bases. Germline CDR1 reads SGHTA; CDR2 reads FQGNSA. The CDR3 loop spans 16 amino acids. With V trimmed by 3 bases and J by 3 bases, 5 bases remained unmatched. CDR3 coding DNA: TGTGCCAGCAGCTTCGAGAGCGGGAGGGTCAAAAACATTCAGTACTTC. It is translated as CASSFESGRVKNIQYF.

This sequence joins TRBV6-5 and TRBJ2-7, with 9 bases aligning to TRBD1. With V trimmed by 0 bases and J by 1 base, 4 bases remained unmatched. Germline V gene sequence: CDR1 MNHEY, CDR2 SVGAGI. CDR3 length: 16 residues. Here the CDR3 reads CASSYSRDRVSYEQYF. DNA for the CDR3: TGTGCCAGCAGTTACTCCCGGGACAGGGTATCCTACGAGCAGTACTTC.

This clonotype was observed a handful of times. The chain combines TRBV29-1 with TRBJ1-3; maybe TRBD1 (6 bases). CDR3 length equals 14 residues. V was pared by 3 bases and J by 9 bases, with 18 bases between. Germline values: CDR1 SQVTM, CDR2 ANQGSEA. CDR3 protein: CSVEDSRSGSTIYF. CDR3 nucleotides: TGCAGCGTTGAGGACAGCCGGTCCGGGAGCACCATATATTTT.

This clonotype appeared a few times. This chain connects TRBV12-3 or TRBV12-4 to TRBJ2-3; unclear D gene. CDR3 length: 14 amino acids. The CDR3 coding sequence is TGTGCTCCCAAGGCCGGGCTGTCCACAGATACGCAGTATTTT. Translated: CAPKAGLSTDTQYF.

The chain couples TRBV5-1 to TRBJ2-4; 7 positions agree with TRBD2. The CDR3 totals 15 residues. CDR1 is SGHRS, CDR2 YFSETQ, per germline. V lost 3 bases to trimming and J lost 5 bases; unmatched junction nucleotides: 8. The CDR3 is CASSSQGGKENIQYF. Written as DNA, the CDR3 is TGCGCCAGCAGCTCCCAGGGAGGGAAGGAAAACATTCAGTACTTC. The full variable domain, its missing parts supplied by reference TRBV5-1 and TRBJ2-4, is KAGVTQTPRYLIKTRGQQVTLSCSPISGHRSVSWYQQTPGQGLQFLFEYFSETQRNKGNFPGRFSGRQFSNSRSEMNVSTLELGDSALYLCASSSQGGKENIQYFGAGTRLSVL.

This chain links TRBV29-1 with TRBJ2-1; D might be TRBD1 (6 bases). This CDR3 is 15 amino acids long. Trimming stripped 6 bases from V and 0 bases from J, with 15 bases between. Per the germline V gene, CDR1 is SQVTM and CDR2 is ANQGSEA. The CDR3 is CSVSGHRSSYNEQFF. CDR3 DNA: TGCAGCGTGTCGGGACATCGGAGCTCCTACAATGAGCAGTTCTTC.

The V gene is TRBV2, the J gene TRBJ1-5, with 8 bases fitting TRBD1. This CDR3 comprises 15 residues. Looked up from germline, CDR1 is SNHLY and CDR2 is FYNNEI. The V and J ends lost 7 bases and 0 bases, in that order; junction bases with no gene match: 5. The CDR3 DNA is TGTGCCAGCACCGACAGGGGCTATAGCAATCAGCCCCAGCATTTT. Protein product: CASTDRGYSNQPQHF.

The chain couples TRBV19 to TRBJ2-7; no definite D call. This CDR3 comprises 13 residues. Germline-derived CDR1 and CDR2 are LNHDA and SQIVND (reference sequence). The germline V and J ends were trimmed by 1 base and 2 bases, with 6 bases remaining between them. The CDR3, as DNA: TGTGCCAGTAGTATAGGCAGCGCCTACGAGCAGTACTTC. It is translated as CASSIGSAYEQYF.

There are a few counts of this clonotype. This chain links TRBV20-1 with TRBJ2-1; the match to TRBD2 covers 12 bases. The CDR3 runs 20 residues. V shed 0 bases, J shed 3 bases, and the junction held 15 bases outside the gene matches. The germline V gene encodes CDR1 DFQATT and CDR2 SNEGSKA (reference sequence). The CDR3 nucleotides read TGCAGTGCTAGAGATCTTGGGCTAGCGGGGGGGCCTATAAACTACAATGAGCAGTTCTTC. It encodes CSARDLGLAGGPINYNEQFF.

This chain connects TRBV20-1 to TRBJ2-7; perhaps TRBD1 as D (5 bases). The V and J ends lost 6 bases and 3 bases respectively, with 12 bases between them. This CDR3 spans 12 amino acids. The V gene's germline CDR1 is DFQATT and CDR2 SNEGSKA (reference sequence). The CDR3 bases are TGCAGTGCCGCAATAGGGGTCTACGAGCAGTACTTC. Protein product: CSAAIGVYEQYF.

This clonotype appeared a few times. The chain is built from TRBV7-9 and TRBJ2-7; 7 nucleotides line up with TRBD2. This CDR3 region has 13 residues. CDR1 is SEHNR, CDR2 FQNEAQ, per germline (reference sequence). V lost 4 bases, J lost 4 bases, and 4 bases stayed unmatched. This CDR3 is CASSSSGIYEQYF. The CDR3 DNA is TGTGCCAGCAGCTCGAGCGGGATTTACGAGCAGTACTTC.

This clonotype has just a few counts. This sequence joins TRBV12-3 or TRBV12-4 and TRBJ2-3; D ambiguous. The CDR3 contains 13 residues. Trimming took off 3 bases at V and 6 bases at J, with 10 bases between the two ends. This chain's CDR3 is CASSLDHRDTQYF. The DNA of the CDR3 is TGTGCCAGCAGTTTGGACCATCGGGATACGCAGTATTTT.

The rearrangement uses TRBV6-5 and TRBJ1-1, with a tentative D call TRBD1 (6 bases). Germline V lookup: CDR1 MNHEY, CDR2 SVGAGI. Trimming removed 1 base at V and 4 bases at J, with 16 bases between. CDR3 length equals 16 residues. The CDR3 here is CASSYLGGALGTEAFF. DNA for the CDR3: TGTGCCAGCAGTTACTTAGGGGGGGCGCTGGGCACTGAAGCTTTCTTT.

V and J are TRBV7-9 and TRBJ2-7; 7 bases are shared with TRBD1. The CDR3 contains 13 residues. Per germline, CDR1 SEHNR and CDR2 FQNEAQ (reference sequence). The V and J ends lost 5 bases and 5 bases, in that order; junction bases with no gene match: 6. The chain's CDR3 is CASSRQGKDEQYF. CDR3 nucleotides: TGTGCCAGCAGCCGACAGGGTAAAGACGAGCAGTACTTC.

The table lists this clonotype with a few counts. The J gene is TRBJ2-7, the V gene TRBV5-1; 12 bases are a match to TRBD1. CDR1 is SGHRS and CDR2 is YFSETQ in the germline V gene. V lost 0 bases, J lost 4 bases, and 5 bases stayed unmatched. This CDR3 region has 16 residues. CDR3 coding DNA: TGCGCCAGCAGCTTGGTACCGGGACAGGGGGCTTACGAGCAGTACTTC. Amino acids: CASSLVPGQGAYEQYF.

The CDR3 here is CASSNTGRDGYTF. The CDR3 DNA reads as TGTGCCAGCAGTAACACAGGGAGGGATGGCTACACCTTC. This chain connects TRBV6-6 to TRBJ1-2; D is perhaps TRBD1 (6 bases). V lost 5 bases and J 6 bases, leaving 13 bases between the germline ends. Per germline, CDR1 MNHNY and CDR2 SVGAGI (reference sequence). This CDR3 is built from 13 residues.

This chain uses TRBV7-9 with TRBJ2-6, with a weak D call TRBD1 (7 bases). Germline CDR1 is SEHNR and CDR2 is FQNEAQ (reference sequence). Trimming took 2 bases from V and 0 from J, leaving 17 bases between them. This CDR3 is built from 19 residues. The CDR3 region is CASSLRRDRVTSGANVLTF. The CDR3 DNA reads TGTGCCAGCAGCTTAAGGCGGGACAGAGTTACCTCTGGGGCCAACGTCCTGACTTTC.

This clonotype has only a few counts. The chain joins TRBV7-9 to TRBJ1-1, with D unclear. There are 13 residues in the CDR3. Germline V gives CDR1 SEHNR, CDR2 FQNEAQ (reference sequence). V lost 3 bases and J 7 bases, leaving 12 bases between the germline ends. CDR3 bases: TGTGCCAGCAGCTTGGAAGCTACGGTTGAAGCTTTCTTT. Translating it yields CASSLEATVEAFF. The full variable domain, rest sourced from reference TRBV7-9 and TRBJ1-1, is DTGVSQNPRHKITKRGQNVTFRCDPISEHNRLYWYRQTLGQGPEFLTYFQNEAQLEKSRLLSDRFSAERPKGSFSTLEIQRTEQGDSAMYLCASSLEATVEAFFGQGTRLTVV.

The chain is built from TRBV11-1 and TRBJ2-3, with D maybe TRBD2 (6 bases). Trimming shortened V by 6 bases and J by 2 bases, and 15 bases separated the two germline ends. In germline, CDR1 is SGHAT, CDR2 FQDESV (reference sequence). This CDR3 spans 15 amino acids. This chain's CDR3 is CASSAAAGLTDTQYF. The CDR3 DNA sequence: TGTGCCAGCAGTGCCGCCGCGGGGCTCACAGATACGCAGTATTTT.

The rearrangement joins TRBV7-9 to TRBJ2-7; the D is unclear. The germline V gene has CDR1 SEHNR and CDR2 FQNEAQ (reference sequence). V was cut by 1 base and J by 5 bases, with 6 bases left in between. The CDR3 extends over 12 amino acids. The CDR3 spells CASSLGSDEQYF. Written as DNA, the CDR3 is TGTGCCAGCAGCTTAGGATCGGACGAGCAGTACTTC.

This clonotype was detected only a few times. CDR3 region: CAWNRRQQFSTDTQYF. As DNA, the CDR3 is TGTGCCTGGAACCGTAGGCAGCAGTTTTCCACAGATACGCAGTATTTT. The chain links TRBV30 to TRBJ2-3, with D unclear. CDR1 GTSNPN and CDR2 SVGIG come from the germline V gene (reference sequence). V lost 4 bases and J lost 2, with 19 bases in between. The CDR3 runs 16 residues.

This clonotype has more than one count but fewer than ten. The chain recombines TRBV6-5 with TRBJ2-1, with D possibly matching TRBD2 (6 bases). In germline, CDR1 is MNHEY, CDR2 SVGAGI. The CDR3 runs to 17 residues. Deletions cut 0 bases from V and 5 bases from J, with 17 bases between. As DNA, the CDR3 is TGTGCCAGCAGTTACTCACTAGCTGATTTGGGTGACAATGAGCAGTTCTTC. This codes for CASSYSLADLGDNEQFF.